This passage covers 13 T cell receptor beta chains from one sample sequenced in a study of shared clonotypes between healthy human individuals. Sequencing was performed with immunoSEQ multiplex PCR; in TCRdb, only in-frame clones are kept and a portion is missing. Of around 500,000 clones detected, roughly 85% appear once; the ten largest clones hold around 12%. Sequencing was done on a sample of PBMCs. These receptors came from a woman in her thirties or forties in good health. Some clones in this sample may be carry-over from other donors' samples.

This clone showed up just a few times. The chain combines TRBV19 with TRBJ1-2, with D possibly matching TRBD1 (5 bases). CDR3 length: 17 amino acids. Germline V gene lookup returns CDR1 LNHDA and CDR2 SQIVND (reference sequence). V was clipped by 3 bases and J by 4 bases, with 21 bases between them. CDR3 in amino acids: CASSIGAYRASSYGYTF. The CDR3 DNA reads as TGTGCCAGTAGTATTGGGGCTTACCGGGCATCCTCCTATGGCTACACCTTC.

This clone appeared once. The chain carries TRBV9 and TRBJ2-3; D gene uncertain. This CDR3 contains 15 residues. Germline V CDR1 and CDR2: SGDLS, YYNGEE. Trimming took off 4 bases at V and 4 bases at J, with 16 bases between the two ends. CDR3 loop: CASSLMDAGADTQYF. CDR3 bases: TGTGCCAGCAGCTTAATGGACGCTGGGGCAGATACGCAGTATTTT.

The V call is TRBV9, the J call TRBJ2-7; perhaps TRBD1 as D (5 bases). The CDR3 is 15 amino acids. Trimming cost V 0 bases and J 2 bases, with 12 bases left between them. The germline V gene encodes CDR1 SGDLS and CDR2 YYNGEE. CDR3 amino acids: CASSVEDGATYEQYF. CDR3 sequence (DNA): TGTGCCAGCAGCGTAGAGGATGGGGCCACCTACGAGCAGTACTTC.

The sample holds a few counts of this clone. The chain carries TRBV28 and TRBJ2-4, with TRBD2 identical over 8 bases. The V gene end was trimmed by 6 bases and the J gene end by 4 bases; junction bases not matched to a gene: 5. Germline lookup yields CDR1 MDHEN and CDR2 SYDVKM. The CDR3 has 14 amino acids. The CDR3 reads CASSPQRGKNIQYF. The CDR3, as DNA: TGTGCCAGCAGCCCCCAGCGGGGGAAAAACATTCAGTACTTC.

The rearrangement links TRBV7-2 to TRBJ2-5; 12 nucleotides align to TRBD2. The CDR3 runs 16 residues. Losses at the gene ends were 3 bases for V and 7 bases for J; bases not matched to a gene: 9. Germline CDR1 SGHTA, CDR2 FQGNSA. CDR3 DNA: TGTGCCAGCAGCTTGGATCTAGCGGGAGGGTCCGGGACCCAGTACTTC. It codes for CASSLDLAGGSGTQYF.

In DNA, the CDR3 is TGTGCCAGCAGCCCCCTCGGCAGCCCAAGGAGAACCTACGAGCAGTACTTC. Translated, it gives CASSPLGSPRRTYEQYF. The rearrangement links TRBV7-2 to TRBJ2-7; D uncertain. V dropped 5 bases and J dropped 2 bases, with 22 bases sitting between them. Germline assignment: CDR1 SGHTA and CDR2 FQGNSA. This CDR3 spans 17 amino acids.

This chain joins TRBV7-9 and TRBJ1-4, with a possible D match to TRBD1 (6 bases). The germline V gene has CDR1 SEHNR and CDR2 FQNEAQ (reference sequence). Deletions cut 6 bases from V and 2 bases from J, with 13 bases between. The CDR3 consists of 15 residues. The CDR3 loop reads CASSEGGITNEKLFF. DNA of the CDR3: TGTGCCAGCAGTGAGGGGGGAATTACTAATGAAAAACTGTTTTTT.

With respect to this clone: This CDR3 is also generated by other DNA sequences in the sample. The chain couples TRBV18 to TRBJ2-7; D is unresolved. This CDR3 spans 12 amino acids. V dropped 6 bases and J dropped 4 bases, with 10 bases sitting between them. Germline V gives CDR1 KGHSH, CDR2 LQKENI. Written as DNA, the CDR3 is TGTGCCAGCTCCCCCGACCCTTACGAGCAGTACTTC. Amino acids: CASSPDPYEQYF.

The gene calls are TRBV7-2 and TRBJ1-2; 7 bases are shared with TRBD1. The CDR3 spans 15 residues. The germline V gene has CDR1 SGHTA and CDR2 FQGNSA. Trimming at V came to 3 bases and at J to 5 bases, leaving 9 bases not matched to a gene. The DNA for the CDR3 is TGTGCCAGCAGCTTCTCCGGGACAGTGGAATATGGCTACACCTTC. The encoded protein is CASSFSGTVEYGYTF.

This clone came up a few times. This chain links TRBV29-1 with TRBJ2-5, with D possibly TRBD2 on 6 matching bases. This CDR3 region has 13 residues. The germline V and J ends were trimmed by 0 bases and 7 bases, with 12 bases remaining between them. The germline CDR1 and CDR2 sequences are SQVTM and ANQGSEA. The CDR3 nucleotides are TGCAGCGTTGAAGAGACCAGGGAGGCGACCCAGTACTTC. The encoded protein is CSVEETREATQYF.

The chain uses TRBV30 and TRBJ2-5, with 9 bases identical to TRBD1. CDR1 GTSNPN and CDR2 SVGIG come from the germline V gene (reference sequence). The CDR3 sequence is 12 residues long. V trimming: 2 bases; J trimming: 14 bases; junction bases outside the gene matches: 9. CDR3 amino acids: CAWSPGTGSYYF. Written as DNA, the CDR3 is TGTGCCTGGAGTCCCGGGACAGGGTCTTACTACTTC.

The J gene is TRBJ2-3, the V gene TRBV29-1; no clear D. The germline V gene has CDR1 SQVTM and CDR2 ANQGSEA. The V end was cut by 2 bases, the J end by 4 bases, with 7 bases between. The CDR3 totals 12 residues. The CDR3 region is CSVEKAADTQYF. The CDR3 coding sequence is TGCAGCGTTGAAAAAGCAGCAGATACGCAGTATTTT.

The chain links TRBV2 to TRBJ1-1; D ambiguous. Germline assignment: CDR1 SNHLY and CDR2 FYNNEI. V lost 5 bases to trimming and J lost 5 bases, with 9 bases between them. The length of the CDR3 is 12 residues. The CDR3 protein is CASSPTVTEAFF. The CDR3 DNA is TGTGCCAGCAGTCCTACGGTTACTGAAGCTTTCTTT.